Listed below are T cell receptor beta chains from one sample, sequenced in a study of regulatory T cells in long-lasting Graves disease. TCRdb processed the multiplex PCR reads anew with MiXCR; each CDR3 protein has one entry. The profile covers a few hundred thousand distinct CDR3 sequences, with about a sixth appearing a single time and less than 30% taken by the ten largest. These data also featured in a second study, about T cells in Graves' hyperthyroidism and ophthalmopathy.

Sequencing was performed on peripheral blood mononuclear cells (PBMCs), taken at new diagnosis, from a patient treated with antithyroid drugs. The receptors shown here come from a woman aged 18 to 35 with Graves disease. Each CDR3 is given with its conserved first and last residue. Fields, in order: V gene, J gene, clone size, D gene, CDR3 protein, CDR3 DNA. The D gene is left open where the match is weak. Size is stated for part of the rows, as once, few or many counts, or as a class when the clone is expanded.

v_call: TRBV4-1
j_call: TRBJ2-3
clone_size: many
d_call: TRBD2
cdr3_aa: CASSQDRTSGSTDTQYF
cdr3_nt: TGCGCCAGCAGCCAAGATCGTACTAGCGGATCGACAGATACGCAGTATTTT

v_call: TRBV13
j_call: TRBJ2-7
clone_size: many
d_call: TRBD2
cdr3_aa: CASSSMGPLAGAPYEQYF
cdr3_nt: TGTGCCAGCAGCTCCATGGGGCCCTTAGCGGGAGCCCCCTACGAGCAGTACTTC

v_call: TRBV5-4
j_call: TRBJ2-7
clone_size: many
d_call: .
cdr3_aa: CASSAGTTYEQYF
cdr3_nt: TGTGCCAGCAGCGCGGGGACCACCTACGAGCAGTACTTC

v_call: TRBV14
j_call: TRBJ2-1
clone_size: few
d_call: .
cdr3_aa: CASSQILVRDNEQFF
cdr3_nt: TGTGCCAGCAGCCAGATACTAGTACGGGATAATGAGCAGTTCTTC

v_call: TRBV9
j_call: TRBJ2-1
clone_size: .
d_call: TRBD1
cdr3_aa: CASSVGDRQGRKYEQFF
cdr3_nt: TGTGCCAGCAGCGTAGGGGACCGACAGGGGCGGAAGTATGAGCAGTTCTTC

v_call: TRBV5-5
j_call: TRBJ2-2
clone_size: few
d_call: TRBD2
cdr3_aa: CASSSQLAGGPGELFF
cdr3_nt: TGTGCCAGCAGCTCACAACTAGCGGGAGGACCCGGGGAGCTGTTTTTT

v_call: TRBV12-3/TRBV12-4
j_call: TRBJ1-5
clone_size: many
d_call: TRBD1
cdr3_aa: CASSLGTAVYQPQHF
cdr3_nt: TGTGCCAGCAGTCTCGGGACAGCAGTGTATCAGCCCCAGCATTTT

v_call: TRBV28
j_call: TRBJ1-1
clone_size: many
d_call: .
cdr3_aa: CASGADSVTEAFF
cdr3_nt: TGTGCCAGCGGGGCGGACTCGGTCACTGAAGCTTTCTTT

v_call: TRBV20-1
j_call: TRBJ2-5
clone_size: few
d_call: .
cdr3_aa: CSAATAEETQYF
cdr3_nt: TGCAGTGCTGCGACAGCCGAAGAGACCCAGTACTTC

v_call: TRBV6-1
j_call: TRBJ1-5
clone_size: .
d_call: TRBD1
cdr3_aa: CASSRAGTGIPQPQHF
cdr3_nt: TGTGCCAGCAGTAGGGCCGGGACAGGGATACCCCAGCCCCAGCATTTT

v_call: TRBV28
j_call: TRBJ1-1
clone_size: few
d_call: .
cdr3_aa: CASSLGTAGTGTEAFF
cdr3_nt: TGTGCCAGCAGTCTAGGAACAGCCGGAACGGGCACTGAAGCTTTCTTT

v_call: TRBV29-1
j_call: TRBJ1-2
clone_size: .
d_call: .
cdr3_aa: CSVEVLAVNNYGYTF
cdr3_nt: TGCAGCGTTGAAGTCTTGGCAGTAAATAACTATGGCTACACCTTC

v_call: TRBV25-1
j_call: TRBJ2-2
clone_size: once
d_call: TRBD1
cdr3_aa: CASHDRVNTGELFF
cdr3_nt: TGTGCCAGCCACGACAGGGTGAACACCGGGGAGCTGTTTTTT

v_call: TRBV7-9
j_call: TRBJ2-2
clone_size: few
d_call: TRBD2
cdr3_aa: CASSHIAGGLNTGELFF
cdr3_nt: TGTGCCAGCAGCCACATAGCGGGAGGCCTGAACACCGGGGAGCTGTTTTTT

v_call: TRBV28
j_call: TRBJ2-1
clone_size: .
d_call: TRBD2
cdr3_aa: CASSPPLGEGNEQFF
cdr3_nt: TGTGCCAGCAGTCCCCCCTTGGGGGAGGGCAATGAGCAGTTCTTC

v_call: TRBV20-1
j_call: TRBJ2-1
clone_size: many
d_call: .
cdr3_aa: CSAWGAGAENNEQFF
cdr3_nt: TGCAGTGCTTGGGGGGCGGGAGCGGAAAACAATGAGCAGTTCTTC

v_call: TRBV3-1
j_call: TRBJ1-6
clone_size: .
d_call: .
cdr3_aa: CASSYYLSPLHF
cdr3_nt: TGTGCCAGCAGTTACTACTTGTCACCCCTCCACTTT

v_call: TRBV19
j_call: TRBJ2-1
clone_size: .
d_call: TRBD1
cdr3_aa: CASSMYSGQGGNEQFF
cdr3_nt: TGTGCCAGTAGTATGTACTCGGGACAGGGAGGTAATGAGCAGTTCTTC

v_call: TRBV5-1
j_call: TRBJ1-4
clone_size: few
d_call: .
cdr3_aa: CASSINRERNEKLFF
cdr3_nt: TGCGCCAGCAGCATAAACAGGGAGAGGAATGAAAAACTGTTTTTT

v_call: TRBV11-2
j_call: TRBJ2-7
clone_size: .
d_call: .
cdr3_aa: CASSLWANGQSYEQYF
cdr3_nt: TGTGCCAGCAGCTTATGGGCTAACGGACAAAGCTACGAGCAGTACTTC

v_call: TRBV11-2
j_call: TRBJ2-1
clone_size: few
d_call: TRBD2
cdr3_aa: CASSGVGLAGVGTYNEQFF
cdr3_nt: TGTGCCAGCAGCGGAGTGGGACTAGCGGGAGTAGGGACCTACAATGAGCAGTTCTTC

v_call: TRBV7-9
j_call: TRBJ2-1
clone_size: .
d_call: TRBD2
cdr3_aa: CASSRGLAVSSYNEQFF
cdr3_nt: TGTGCCAGCAGCCGGGGACTAGCGGTTAGCTCCTACAATGAGCAGTTCTTC

v_call: TRBV7-2
j_call: TRBJ2-1
clone_size: many
d_call: .
cdr3_aa: CASSLQGNYNEQFF
cdr3_nt: TGTGCCAGCAGCTTACAGGGGAATTACAATGAGCAGTTCTTC

v_call: TRBV7-9
j_call: TRBJ2-7
clone_size: many
d_call: .
cdr3_aa: CASSMPGTYEQYF
cdr3_nt: TGTGCCAGCAGTATGCCCGGGACGTACGAGCAGTACTTC

v_call: TRBV12-3/TRBV12-4
j_call: TRBJ2-4
clone_size: few
d_call: .
cdr3_aa: CASSSITDLAKNIQYF
cdr3_nt: TGTGCCAGCAGCTCGATTACTGATTTAGCCAAAAACATTCAGTACTTC

v_call: TRBV7-2
j_call: TRBJ1-6
clone_size: .
d_call: .
cdr3_aa: CASSLEGTGVSPLHF
cdr3_nt: TGTGCCAGCAGCTTAGAGGGCACAGGAGTTTCACCCCTCCACTTT

v_call: TRBV7-9
j_call: TRBJ2-7
clone_size: .
d_call: .
cdr3_aa: CASSLDSWREPVYEQYF
cdr3_nt: TGTGCCAGCAGCTTAGACTCTTGGAGGGAGCCGGTTTACGAGCAGTACTTC

v_call: TRBV27
j_call: TRBJ2-3
clone_size: few
d_call: TRBD2
cdr3_aa: CASNQETSGGTTDTQYF
cdr3_nt: TGTGCCAGCAATCAGGAAACTAGCGGAGGAACCACAGATACGCAGTATTTT

v_call: TRBV7-2
j_call: TRBJ2-1
clone_size: many
d_call: .
cdr3_aa: CASSEGPGPYNEQFF
cdr3_nt: TGTGCCAGCAGCGAGGGCCCGGGCCCCTACAATGAGCAGTTCTTC

v_call: TRBV30
j_call: TRBJ2-7
clone_size: many
d_call: TRBD1
cdr3_aa: CAWSGTGTRGWYF
cdr3_nt: TGTGCCTGGAGTGGGACAGGGACCCGGGGTTGGTACTTC